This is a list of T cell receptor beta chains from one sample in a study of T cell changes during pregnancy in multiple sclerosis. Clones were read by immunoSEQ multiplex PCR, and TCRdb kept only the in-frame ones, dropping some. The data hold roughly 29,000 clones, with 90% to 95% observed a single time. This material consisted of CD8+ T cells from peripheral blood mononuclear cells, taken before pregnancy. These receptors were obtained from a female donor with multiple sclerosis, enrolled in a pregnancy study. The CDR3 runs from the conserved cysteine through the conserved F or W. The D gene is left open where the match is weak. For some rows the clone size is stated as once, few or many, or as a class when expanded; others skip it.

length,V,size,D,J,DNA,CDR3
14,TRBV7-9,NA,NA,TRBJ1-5,TGTGCCAGCAGCTTAGAGGGGCGAGGACAGCCCCAGCATTTT,CASSLEGRGQPQHF
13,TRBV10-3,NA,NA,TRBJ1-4,TGTGCCACCCAAAGCTGGCCACAGGAAAAACTGTTTTTT,CATQSWPQEKLFF
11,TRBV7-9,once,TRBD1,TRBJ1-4,TGTGCCAGCACCCCCGACAGGGAACTGTTTTTT,CASTPDRELFF
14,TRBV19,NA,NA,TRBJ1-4,TGTGCCAGTAGTCTTCGGTCTCAGGGTGAAAAACTGTTTTTT,CASSLRSQGEKLFF
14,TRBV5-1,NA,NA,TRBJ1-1,TGCGCCAGCAGCTTGTCTGGGCGGGACACTGAAGCTTTCTTT,CASSLSGRDTEAFF
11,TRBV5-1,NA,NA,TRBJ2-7,TGCGCCAGCAGTAACTCCTACGAGCAGTACTTC,CASSNSYEQYF
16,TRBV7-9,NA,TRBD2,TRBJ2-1,TGTGCCAGCAGCCCTAAAGAGGGACTAGCGGTGAATGAGCAGTTCTTC,CASSPKEGLAVNEQFF
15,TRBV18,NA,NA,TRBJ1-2,TGTGCCAGCTCACCACCGCGGAAGTCTAATCATAACTACACCTTC,CASSPPRKSNHNYTF
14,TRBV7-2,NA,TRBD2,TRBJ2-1,TGTGCCAGCAGCTATGGGACTAGTTGGGGTGAGCAGTTCTTC,CASSYGTSWGEQFF
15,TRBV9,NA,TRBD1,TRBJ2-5,TGTGCCAGCAGCGGCGGGACAGGGGGCCAAGAGACCCAGTACTTC,CASSGGTGGQETQYF
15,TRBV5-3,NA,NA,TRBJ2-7,TGCGCCAGCAGCCAAGAATCGGGGGGCGCCTACGAGCAGTACTTC,CASSQESGGAYEQYF
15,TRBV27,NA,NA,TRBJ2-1,TGTGCCAGCAGTTTATCGGATGGGGGGGCAGATGAGCAGTTCTTC,CASSLSDGGADEQFF
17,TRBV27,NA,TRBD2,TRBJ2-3,TGTGCCAGCAGTGGACAGGGGACTAGCGGGAGGTACGATACGCAGTATTTT,CASSGQGTSGRYDTQYF
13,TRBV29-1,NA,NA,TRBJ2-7,TGCAGCGTTGAAGTAGACCGGGGGTTGGCGCAGTACTTC,CSVEVDRGLAQYF
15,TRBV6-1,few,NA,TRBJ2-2,TGTGCCAGCAGTGAATTAGCGGATAACACCGGGGAGCTGTTTTTT,CASSELADNTGELFF
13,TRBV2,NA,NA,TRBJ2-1,TGTGCCAGCAGCGACTCGGGCTACAATGAGCAGTTCTTC,CASSDSGYNEQFF
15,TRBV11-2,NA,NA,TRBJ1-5,TGTGCCAGCAGCCGATTTGGACAGAGCAATCAGCCCCAGCATTTT,CASSRFGQSNQPQHF
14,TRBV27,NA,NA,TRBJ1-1,TGTGCCAGCAGTTCGGGGGTGATGAACACTGAAGCTTTCTTT,CASSSGVMNTEAFF
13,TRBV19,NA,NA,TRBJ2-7,TGTGCCAGTAGTGGAGTAGGATCCTACGAGCAGTACTTC,CASSGVGSYEQYF
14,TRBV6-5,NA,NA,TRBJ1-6,TGTGCCAGCAGTTACTCCGGGTCGGCTTCACCCCTCCACTTT,CASSYSGSASPLHF
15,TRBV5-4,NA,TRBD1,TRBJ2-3,TGTGCCAGCAGCTTGGGGGACAGGGGAGGGGATACGCAGTATTTT,CASSLGDRGGDTQYF
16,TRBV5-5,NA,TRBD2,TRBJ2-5,TGTGCCAGCAGCTTTTTTGCGGGAGGGATCCAAGAGACCCAGTACTTC,CASSFFAGGIQETQYF
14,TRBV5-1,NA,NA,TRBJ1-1,TGCGCCAGCAGCTTGGGTTACGGGTTAGGTGAAGCTTTCTTT,CASSLGYGLGEAFF
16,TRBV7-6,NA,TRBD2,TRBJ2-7,TGTGCCAGCAGCTTAGAAACTAGCGGGGGGGCCTACGAGCAGTACTTC,CASSLETSGGAYEQYF
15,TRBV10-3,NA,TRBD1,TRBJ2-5,TGTGCCATCAGTGAGTCCCGGACAGGAGAAGAGACCCAGTACTTC,CAISESRTGEETQYF
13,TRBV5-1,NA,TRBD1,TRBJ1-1,TGCGCCAGCAGCACCGGGACAGGGGGTGAAGCTTTCTTT,CASSTGTGGEAFF
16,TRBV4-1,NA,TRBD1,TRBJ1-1,TGCGCCAGCAGCCAACCAAGGACAGGGGGGGACACTGAAGCTTTCTTT,CASSQPRTGGDTEAFF
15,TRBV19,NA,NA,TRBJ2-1,TGTGCCAGTAGTATAGTTAGCGGAACATACAATGAGCAGTTCTTC,CASSIVSGTYNEQFF
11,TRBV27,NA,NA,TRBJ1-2,TGTGCCAGCGGTCAGGGTAATGGCTACACCTTC,CASGQGNGYTF
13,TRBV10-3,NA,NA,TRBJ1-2,TGTGCCATCAGTGAGTCGGCAGTCTATGGCTACACCTTC,CAISESAVYGYTF
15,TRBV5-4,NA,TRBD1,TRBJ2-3,TGTGCCAGCAGCCCTGGACAGGGGGCTCAGGATACGCAGTATTTT,CASSPGQGAQDTQYF
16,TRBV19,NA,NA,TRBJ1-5,TGTGCCAGTAGTCGGTATCCGGGAGGTAGCAATCAGCCCCAGCATTTT,CASSRYPGGSNQPQHF
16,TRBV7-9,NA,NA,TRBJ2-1,TGTGCCAGCAGCTTAGCGGCGGCCCAGCGGTACAATGAGCAGTTCTTC,CASSLAAAQRYNEQFF
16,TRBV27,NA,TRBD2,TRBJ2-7,TGTGCCAGCAGCCCCCCCGGGAGGGGCAGCACCTACGAGCAGTACTTC,CASSPPGRGSTYEQYF
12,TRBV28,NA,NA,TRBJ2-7,TGTGCCAGCACCGACAGTATCTACGAGCAGTACTTC,CASTDSIYEQYF
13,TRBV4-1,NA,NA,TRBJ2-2,TGCGCCAGCAGCCAAGTCGACTCCGGGGAGCTGTTTTTT,CASSQVDSGELFF
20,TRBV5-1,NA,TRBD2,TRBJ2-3,TGCGCCAGCAGCTTGGCCTTGGGTCCCCGGACTAGTTCTAGCACAGATACGCAGTATTTT,CASSLALGPRTSSSTDTQYF
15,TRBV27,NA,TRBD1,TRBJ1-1,TGTGCCAGCAGTTTAGCAGGGGGGATGAACACTGAAGCTTTCTTT,CASSLAGGMNTEAFF
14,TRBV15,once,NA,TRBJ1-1,TGTGCCACTAGGGCGGGACTTTCGAACACTGAAGCTTTCTTT,CATRAGLSNTEAFF
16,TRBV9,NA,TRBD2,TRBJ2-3,TGTGCCAGCAGCCACCCACTAGCGGGGGGCTCAGATACGCAGTATTTT,CASSHPLAGGSDTQYF
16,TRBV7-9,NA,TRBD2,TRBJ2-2,TGTGCCAGCAGCTTAGCGAACGGGGGGGATTCCGGGGAGCTGTTTTTT,CASSLANGGDSGELFF
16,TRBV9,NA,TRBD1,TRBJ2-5,TGTGCCAGCAGCTTCTCACAGGGGGACCGGGGGGAGACCCAGTACTTC,CASSFSQGDRGETQYF
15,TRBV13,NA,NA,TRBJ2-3,TGTGCCAGCAGCTTAGGCGCCCAGGGCTGGGATACGCAGTATTTT,CASSLGAQGWDTQYF
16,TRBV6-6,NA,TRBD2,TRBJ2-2,TGTGCCAGCAGTTACTCTCTAGCGGGGCTCACCGGGGAGCTGTTTTTT,CASSYSLAGLTGELFF
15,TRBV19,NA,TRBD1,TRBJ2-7,TGTGCCAGTAGTATAATTTCAACAGGGGCCTACGAGCAGTACTTC,CASSIISTGAYEQYF
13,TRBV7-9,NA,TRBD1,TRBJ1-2,TGTGCCAGCAGCCAACAGGGGAGGAATGGCTACACCTTC,CASSQQGRNGYTF
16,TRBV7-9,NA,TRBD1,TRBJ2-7,TGTGCCAGCAGCACCCAGGGGGTCCCCGGGTCCTACGAGCAGTACTTC,CASSTQGVPGSYEQYF
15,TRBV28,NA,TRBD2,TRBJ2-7,TGTGCCAGCAGCATCCAAGCGGGAAGCTCCTACGAGCAGTACTTC,CASSIQAGSSYEQYF
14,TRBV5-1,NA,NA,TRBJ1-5,TGCGCCAGCAGCTTGGGCAGGGACAATCAGCCCCAGCATTTT,CASSLGRDNQPQHF
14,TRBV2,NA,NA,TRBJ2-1,TGTGCCAGCAGTGGATCCGAGGCTATGAATGAGCAGTTCTTC,CASSGSEAMNEQFF
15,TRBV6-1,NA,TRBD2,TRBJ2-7,TGTGCCAGCAGTGAACTAGCGGGGGGCCCAGCCGAGCAGTACTTC,CASSELAGGPAEQYF
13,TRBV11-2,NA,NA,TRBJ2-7,TGTGCCAGCAGCCCCGTCGGCGGCTACGAGCAGTACTTC,CASSPVGGYEQYF
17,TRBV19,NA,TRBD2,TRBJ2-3,TGTGCCAGTAGTATGGGACTAGCGGCCCGCGCGAGGATCACGCAGTATTTT,CASSMGLAARARITQYF
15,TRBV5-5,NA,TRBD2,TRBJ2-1,TGTGCCAGCAGCTTGGCAACTAGCGGGAGGAATGAGCAGTTCTTC,CASSLATSGRNEQFF